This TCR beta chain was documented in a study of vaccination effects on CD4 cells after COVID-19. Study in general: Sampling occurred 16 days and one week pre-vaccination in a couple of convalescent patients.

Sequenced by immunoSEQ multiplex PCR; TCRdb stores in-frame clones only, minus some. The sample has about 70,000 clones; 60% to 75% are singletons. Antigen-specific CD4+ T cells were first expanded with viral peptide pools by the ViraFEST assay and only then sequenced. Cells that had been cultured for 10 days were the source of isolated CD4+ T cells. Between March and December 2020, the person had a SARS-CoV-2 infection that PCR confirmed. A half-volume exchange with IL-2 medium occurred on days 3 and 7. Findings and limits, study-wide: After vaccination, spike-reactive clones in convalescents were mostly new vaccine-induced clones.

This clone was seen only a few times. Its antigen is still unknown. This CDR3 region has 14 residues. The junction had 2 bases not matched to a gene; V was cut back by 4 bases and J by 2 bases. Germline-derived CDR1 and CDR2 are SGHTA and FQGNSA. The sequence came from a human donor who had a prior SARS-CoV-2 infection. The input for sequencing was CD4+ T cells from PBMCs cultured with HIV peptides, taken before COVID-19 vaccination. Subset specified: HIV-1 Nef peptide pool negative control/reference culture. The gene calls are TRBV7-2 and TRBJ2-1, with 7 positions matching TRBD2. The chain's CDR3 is CASSSTSPYNEQFF. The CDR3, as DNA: TGTGCCAGCAGCTCGACTAGCCCCTACAATGAGCAGTTCTTC.